The source of this T cell receptor beta chain is a study of cytomegalovirus exposure and HLA in healthy donors. Findings of the study overall: Reported performance of the classifier showed diagnosis of cytomegalovirus status with high specificity and sensitivity.

CDR1 is SGHNT and CDR2 is YYREEE in the germline V gene (reference sequence). The CDR3 runs 13 residues. Trimming left V 4 bases short and J 6 bases short, with 14 bases between. As to this clone: Its antigen remains unidentified.

Some clones are missing from TCRdb's copy, which holds only in-frame ones; the method was immunoSEQ multiplex PCR. The sample has 220,000 or so clones; more than 75% are singletons. The chain combines TRBV5-4 with TRBJ2-7; D perhaps matches TRBD2 (6 bases). Sequenced input: PBMCs. The receptor was isolated from a woman between 18 and 30 years old in good health and CMV-seropositive. The chain's CDR3 is CASSAGGAIEQYF. In nucleotides, the CDR3 is TGTGCCAGCAGCGCCGGCGGGGCTATCGAGCAGTACTTC.